A selection of T cell receptor beta chains follows, all from one sample in a study of T cell responses to AZD1222 COVID-19 vaccine. TCRdb's copy holds only in-frame clones and misses some; the assay was immunoSEQ multiplex PCR. The sample includes some 110,000 clones, 75% to 90% of them seen just once. The source was peripheral blood, collected on day 0 of AZD1222 vaccination. The receptors were sampled from an adult in good health. Both conserved end residues are part of each CDR3. Fields, in order: J gene, V gene, clone size, CDR3 length, D gene, CDR3 DNA, CDR3 protein. A D gene is named only where the DNA matches it firmly. The size field is filled for only some rows; it gives once, few, many or a size class.

>TRBJ2-2|TRBV27|-|14|-
TGTGCCAGCAAGGGAATAGCGGCTAGCCGGGAGCTGTTTTTT
CASKGIAASRELFF
>TRBJ1-1|TRBV5-4|-|15|-
TGTGCCAGCAGCCCCGTGACGGGACTGAACACTGAAGCTTTCTTT
CASSPVTGLNTEAFF
>TRBJ1-2|TRBV2|once|13|-
TGTGCCAGTCCTCTTAGGGGAGTCGAAGGCTACACCTTC
CASPLRGVEGYTF
>TRBJ2-7|TRBV20-1|-|14|-
TGCAGTGCTAGTCTTCCCAGGGGTTGGGTCGAGCAGTACTTC
CSASLPRGWVEQYF
>TRBJ1-2|TRBV29-1|-|15|TRBD1
TGCAGCGTTCGAGGACAGGCAGGGGTCTACTATGGCTACACCTTC
CSVRGQAGVYYGYTF
>TRBJ1-2|TRBV30|-|15|-
TGTGCCTGGAGTGGTCCGCGAGGGGATAACTATGGCTACACCTTC
CAWSGPRGDNYGYTF
>TRBJ1-2|TRBV28|-|15|-
TGTGCCAGCAGCCCCCCGACAGGTTCTAGCTATGGCTACACCTTC
CASSPPTGSSYGYTF
>TRBJ1-6|TRBV28|-|16|-
TGTGCCAGCAGTTCCGACCCCTCTTTAGGAAATTCACCCCTCCACTTT
CASSSDPSLGNSPLHF
>TRBJ1-4|TRBV19|-|15|TRBD1
TGTGCCAGTAGGATAGACAGGGGCACTAATGAAAAACTGTTTTTT
CASRIDRGTNEKLFF
>TRBJ2-7|TRBV6-2/TRBV6-3|once|15|-
TGTGCCAGCAGTTACCCCTGGAAGGGAACCTACGAGCAGTACTTC
CASSYPWKGTYEQYF
>TRBJ1-1|TRBV27|-|14|-
TGTGCCAGCAGCTTGGCGCGGGAATACACTGAAGCTTTCTTT
CASSLAREYTEAFF
>TRBJ2-7|TRBV7-9|-|16|-
TGTGCCAGCAGCTTAGCAGCCACCCCAAAAAGGGACGAGCAGTACTTC
CASSLAATPKRDEQYF
>TRBJ2-3|TRBV27|-|14|-
TGTGCCAGCAGAAAAGTTGGAGGAACAGATACGCAGTATTTT
CASRKVGGTDTQYF
>TRBJ1-1|TRBV7-3|-|14|TRBD1
TGTGCCAGCAGCCCGGGAGGGACAGGGACTGAAGCTTTCTTT
CASSPGGTGTEAFF
>TRBJ2-3|TRBV9|-|14|-
TGTGCCAGCAGCACCCGGGACCGGAGGGATACGCAGTATTTT
CASSTRDRRDTQYF
>TRBJ2-5|TRBV28|-|12|-
TGTGCCAGCAGTTTAGGGGCAGGGACCCAGTACTTC
CASSLGAGTQYF
>TRBJ1-5|TRBV10-1|-|13|-
TGCGCCAGCAGTGAGTCGGGGGGTCAGCCCCAGCATTTT
CASSESGGQPQHF
>TRBJ2-1|TRBV19|few|15|TRBD1
TGTGCCAGCAGGGGAGACAGGGGGCTCTACAATGAGCAGTTCTTC
CASRGDRGLYNEQFF
>TRBJ1-3|TRBV18|once|14|-
TGTGCCAGCTCACCAGGGGGGACTGGAAACACCATATATTTT
CASSPGGTGNTIYF
>TRBJ1-1|TRBV6-6|once|16|-
TGTGCCAGCAGTTACTCGATACTGGGGACCAACGCTGAAGCTTTCTTT
CASSYSILGTNAEAFF
>TRBJ2-5|TRBV14|-|17|-
TGTGCCAGCAGCCAACTCCCTCAGGGTGGGGGCCAAGAGACCCAGTACTTC
CASSQLPQGGGQETQYF
>TRBJ1-2|TRBV30|-|15|TRBD1
TGTGCCTGGAGTACCCCCCGTACAGGGGGCTTTGGCTACACCTTC
CAWSTPRTGGFGYTF
>TRBJ2-5|TRBV7-2|-|16|TRBD2
TGTGCCAGCAGCTTAGTTAGCGGGGGTTTCCAAGAGACCCAGTACTTC
CASSLVSGGFQETQYF
>TRBJ1-1|TRBV2|once|13|-
TGTGCCAGCAGTGCCGCCAGGGACACTGAAGCTTTCTTT
CASSAARDTEAFF
>TRBJ1-1|TRBV7-9|-|13|-
TGTGCCAGCAGCGCACTTAGGGACACTGAAGCTTTCTTT
CASSALRDTEAFF
>TRBJ2-3|TRBV7-9|-|13|TRBD2
TGTGCCACCACGCGGGGGGCCACAGATACGCAGTATTTT
CATTRGATDTQYF
>TRBJ2-7|TRBV28|-|12|-
TGTGCCAGCAGTTTAGAAGACTACGAGCAGTACTTC
CASSLEDYEQYF
>TRBJ2-5|TRBV5-1|-|15|TRBD2
TGCGCCAGCAGCTTGATACCGGGACTAGTGGAGACCCAGTACTTC
CASSLIPGLVETQYF
>TRBJ2-7|TRBV5-1|-|13|-
TGCGCCAGCAGCCAGTTACAGGGTTACGAGCAGTACTTC
CASSQLQGYEQYF
>TRBJ2-7|TRBV7-2|-|15|TRBD1
TGTGCCAGCAGCTCTCGGACAGGGGGCGCGTACGAGCAGTACTTC
CASSSRTGGAYEQYF
>TRBJ1-4|TRBV6-1|-|14|-
TGTGCCAGCAGTGAAGAGTGGGAAGGGGAAAAACTGTTTTTT
CASSEEWEGEKLFF
>TRBJ2-1|TRBV5-1|-|15|-
TGCGCCAGCAGCTCAGCGGGTTACTCCTACAATGAGCAGTTCTTC
CASSSAGYSYNEQFF
>TRBJ2-5|TRBV3-1/TRBV3-2|-|19|-
TGTGCCAGCAGCCAATACCCCCAGGTTGTCAGAACCAAGGGGGAGACCCAGTACTTC
CASSQYPQVVRTKGETQYF
>TRBJ1-6|TRBV9|-|15|-
TGTGCCAGCAGCCAATCCTCCAGGGTTAATTCACCCCTCCACTTT
CASSQSSRVNSPLHF
>TRBJ2-3|TRBV5-4|-|15|TRBD1
TGTGCCAGCAGCTGGTGGGACAGGTCCCCAGATACGCAGTATTTT
CASSWWDRSPDTQYF
>TRBJ2-7|TRBV28|-|14|-
TGTGCCAGCAGTCCTACCCCATTCTCGGGCAGGCAGTACTTC
CASSPTPFSGRQYF
>TRBJ2-7|TRBV19|-|15|TRBD2
TGTGCCAGTAGTATTCTAGCGGCAGGGACCTACGAGCAGTACTTC
CASSILAAGTYEQYF
>TRBJ2-3|TRBV10-1|once|18|TRBD2
TGCGCCAGCAGTGTTGGAGGAAGTGTCGGCGGGAGAACAGATACGCAGTATTTT
CASSVGGSVGGRTDTQYF
>TRBJ1-3|TRBV11-2|-|15|TRBD1
TGTGCCAGCAGCTTCGGACAGGACCCAGGAAACACCATATATTTT
CASSFGQDPGNTIYF
>TRBJ1-5|TRBV5-1|-|16|-
TGCGCCAGCAGCTTGGGTTCGGGTGGCAGCAATCAGCCCCAGCATTTT
CASSLGSGGSNQPQHF
>TRBJ2-7|TRBV18|-|14|-
TGTGCCAGCTCACCTCCGGACCTCCTACGGGAGCAGTACTTC
CASSPPDLLREQYF
>TRBJ1-2|TRBV7-2|-|15|-
TGTGCCAGCAGCTTAATGGGTCCCGTTGGAGAAGGCTACACCTTC
CASSLMGPVGEGYTF
>TRBJ1-1|TRBV2|-|13|-
TGTGCCAGCACTCAGGGCGTCGGCACTGAAGCTTTCTTT
CASTQGVGTEAFF
>TRBJ2-1|TRBV7-3|-|15|TRBD2
TGTGCCAGCAGCTTAGCTAGCGGGGGCCTGGGGGAGCAGTTCTTC
CASSLASGGLGEQFF
>TRBJ1-5|TRBV5-6|-|14|TRBD1
TGTGCCAGCAGGGTCCAGGGGGCGAATCAGCCCCAGCATTTT
CASRVQGANQPQHF
>TRBJ1-1|TRBV5-4|-|13|-
TGTGCCAGCAGTACTACAGCGAACACTGAAGCTTTCTTT
CASSTTANTEAFF
>TRBJ2-4|TRBV2|once|15|-
TGTGCCAGCAGTGAAAACCCGGGCACCAAAAACATTCAGTACTTC
CASSENPGTKNIQYF
>TRBJ1-4|TRBV5-6|-|15|-
TGTGCCAGCAGCTTGGCAGGGCGCACTAATGAAAAACTGTTTTTT
CASSLAGRTNEKLFF
>TRBJ1-4|TRBV28|-|14|TRBD1
TGTGCCAGCAGTTTCCGGGACAGGGGGCGTCAACTGTTTTTT
CASSFRDRGRQLFF
>TRBJ2-7|TRBV21-1|-|14|-
TGTGCCAGCAGCAAAGCGTGTGCAGGCTACGAGCAGTACTTC
CASSKACAGYEQYF
>TRBJ2-5|TRBV4-1|-|14|TRBD2
TGCGCCAGCAGCCTCCGCCGCGGGGGGGAGACCCAGTACTTC
CASSLRRGGETQYF
>TRBJ1-2|TRBV9|-|18|-
TGTGCCAGCAGCGTAGACAACAGCCACGAGATTTCTAACTATGGCTACACCTTC
CASSVDNSHEISNYGYTF
>TRBJ2-1|TRBV6-5|once|13|-
TGTGCCAGCAGCCCCTCGGGAGCCAATGAGCAGTTCTTC
CASSPSGANEQFF
>TRBJ2-5|TRBV5-6|-|15|TRBD2
TGTGCCAGCAGCTTGGTGCGGGGGGGGCAAGAGACCCAGTACTTC
CASSLVRGGQETQYF
>TRBJ2-2|TRBV7-3|-|15|-
TGTGCCAGCAGCCAGAGCCCAGCGAACACCGGGGAGCTGTTTTTT
CASSQSPANTGELFF
>TRBJ1-2|TRBV5-6|few|13|-
TGTGCCAGCAGCCCAGACCGAGCCTATGGCTACACCTTC
CASSPDRAYGYTF
>TRBJ1-4|TRBV28|-|14|-
TGTGCCAGCAGTTTGGGGGCCCCTAGTGAAAAACTGTTTTTT
CASSLGAPSEKLFF
>TRBJ1-2|TRBV27|-|13|-
TGTGCCAGCAGTTTCGGTGCGCGCGGTGGCTACACCTTC
CASSFGARGGYTF
>TRBJ1-1|TRBV11-3|few|14|TRBD1
TGTGCCAGCAGCACCGGACAGGGAAACACTGAAGCTTTCTTT
CASSTGQGNTEAFF